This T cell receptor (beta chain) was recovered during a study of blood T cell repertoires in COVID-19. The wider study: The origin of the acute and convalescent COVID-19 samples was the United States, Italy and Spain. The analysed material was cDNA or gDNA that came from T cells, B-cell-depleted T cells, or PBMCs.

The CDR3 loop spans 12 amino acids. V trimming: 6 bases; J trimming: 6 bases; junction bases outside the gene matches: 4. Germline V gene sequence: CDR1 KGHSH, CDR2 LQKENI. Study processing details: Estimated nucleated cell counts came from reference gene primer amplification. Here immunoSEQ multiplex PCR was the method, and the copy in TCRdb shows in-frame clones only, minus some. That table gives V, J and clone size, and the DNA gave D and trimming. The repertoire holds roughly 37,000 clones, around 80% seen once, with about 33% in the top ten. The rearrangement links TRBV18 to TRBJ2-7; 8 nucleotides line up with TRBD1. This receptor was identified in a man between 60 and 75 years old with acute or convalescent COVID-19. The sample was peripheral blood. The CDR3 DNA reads TGTGCCAGCTCCTCGGACAGGGTCGAGCAGTACTTC. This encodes CASSSDRVEQYF.